This TCR beta chain was profiled in a study of cytomegalovirus exposure and HLA in healthy donors (dated by TCRdb to about 2017). Context from the whole study: In an earlier analysis of fewer than 750 of the donors, under 300 Gb of sequence data and 90 million to 120 million unique TCR beta sequences from 180 million or so T cells were reported. Around 300 gigabases of sequencing data and approximately 84 million unique TCR sequences were included in an early release covering around 600 HLA-typed donors. Of the roughly 400 genotyped donors, over 70% fell in the genetic ancestry cluster associated with self-reported Caucasian donors. The study aimed to test whether signatures of past pathogen exposure could be identified by cataloging public T cell receptors. The T cell repertoires of 700 or so subjects were profiled by immunosequencing and related to cytomegalovirus serostatus. Besides the first cohort of about 730 subjects, a separate validation cohort made up of over 95 different subjects was used. To predict cytomegalovirus infection status, the study brought together high-throughput TCR immunosequencing, statistical association of individual TCRs with disease status, and machine learning. In a later analysis, previously published TCR beta repertoires from roughly 710 donors were re-analyzed and high-resolution HLA genotyping was added so that TCR occurrence patterns could be studied. The later analysis used no new phenotypic data to find candidate immune exposures, relying instead on TCR beta sequences and their occurrence across donors. An earlier analysis of fewer than 750 of the donors used high-throughput TCR beta sequencing to judge whether each TCR beta V gene segment behaved as functional or pseudogenic. Donor age, sex, ethnicity and CMV serostatus were collected together with the repertoire data. A later genetic analysis used genome-wide SNP genotypes for about 60% of the roughly 670 donors, treating that subset as a discovery cohort. Every repertoire in the discovery cohort had been generated on one and the same sequencing platform. HLA typing included class I and class II loci at four-digit resolution. The number of donors typed differed by locus, with roughly 620-640 for A, B, C, DRB1 and DQB1, roughly 520 for DQA1, over 600 for DPA1, and around 450 for DPB1. About five DR-DQ haplotypes were treated as single units for association and clustering because of strong linkage in the cohort. Among roughly 400 genotyped donors of the cohort, an average of approximately 240,000 unique TCR beta nucleotide sequences was sequenced per donor, of which roughly 18% were non-productive. The paper as a whole reports these results and caveats: Most TCR sequences were observed very rarely across donors, whereas some public TCRs were present in many individuals. Three of the identified cytomegalovirus-associated TCR beta chains were confirmed in vitro to be specific for cytomegalovirus antigens. The study listed 164 TCR beta chains as associated with cytomegalovirus. Strong co-occurrence of HLA alleles, especially DR and DQ, made assigning TCR associations to individual alleles difficult. According to a later analysis, TCR association rates differed among HLA loci, with DRB1 alleles showing the most associated TCRs and HLA-C alleles showing the fewest. Correlated functional status among segregating V segments might reflect linkage disequilibrium, but an unknown experimental factor could not be ruled out. Because counts were too low, some 17 rarely observed V segments, including chromosome 9 orphons, were left out of the earlier analysis of some 640 of the donors. In a later analysis, HLA-associated TCR beta chains were found to be more clonally expanded and to have lower generation probabilities than equally common non-associated chains. In a later analysis, several top co-occurrence clusters were reported to appear linked to parvovirus B19, influenza, CMV and Epstein-Barr virus. HLA typing was unavailable for some donors at each locus, so association tests used only the typed subset. Cytomegalovirus status was reported to be diagnosed by the classifier with high specificity and sensitivity in both the original and validation cohorts. Specific HLA alleles were associated with 15,000 to 20,000 TCR beta sequences at a false discovery rate of 0.05 in a later analysis. Compared with the approximately 710-donor mean, donors in an Asian-associated ancestry cluster had fewer N-insertions in productive TCRs, according to a later genetic analysis. For the cohort, immune exposure information was limited to CMV serostatus. Sequencing depth was assumed to be roughly uniform across donors in the presence/absence analyses, though that assumption may not hold. An earlier analysis of several hundred of the donors showed that most TCR beta V segments appeared in productive rearrangements either about 87% or about 30% of the time, which broadly matched IMGT annotations. According to the authors, the approach could potentially be generalized to other disease states and immunological phenotypes. A further reported finding was that TCR beta sequences accurately predicted the HLA-A and HLA-B alleles for most subjects in the first cohort. Most CMV-associated TCR beta chains appeared to be HLA-restricted in a later analysis, and the HLA associations seemed to be driven largely by CMV exposure. An association between a missense DCLRE1C variant and V-gene and J-gene trimming of TCR beta chains was found in a later genetic analysis and replicated in an independent cohort. A group of highly shared sequence variants was considered likely to be a technical artifact of the sequencing pipeline. The cohort was sequenced for TCR beta chains only, and without alpha or paired-chain data the features that could be detected were limited.

Library preparation employed the immunoSEQ multiplex PCR assay. For the multiplex PCR, a mixture combining 60 forward primers for TCR Vbeta segments and 13 reverse primers for TCR Jbeta segments was used. The CDR3 region of rearranged TCR beta genes was amplified from genomic DNA with a multiplex PCR assay. Amplified TCR beta libraries were sequenced as 87-base-pair reads on the Illumina HiSeq System. The paper's processing steps were these. In a later analysis, some 80 million unique TCR beta chains were counted across the approximately 640 repertoires, and approximately 11 million of these chains were shared by at least two donors. Raw reads were error-corrected and collapsed into unique sequences by a nearest-neighbor algorithm in which closely related sequences were merged to remove PCR and sequencing errors. V, D and J gene segments were assigned by aligning CDR3 sequences to IMGT reference sequences. For a sequence to be retained, at least a six-nucleotide match to both a V gene segment and a J gene segment was required. A rearrangement counted as productive if the CDR3 had no stop codons and remained in frame with V and J, and every other rearrangement counted as non-productive. CDR3 was defined according to IMGT convention as the region running from the second conserved V-encoded cysteine to the conserved J-encoded phenylalanine. The earlier analysis of 450 to 750 of the donors excluded any sequence lacking an unambiguous match to a single V gene segment. An earlier analysis of roughly 590 of the donors called V segments functional above 56.7% productive rearrangements and segregating when the between-donor standard deviation exceeded 5%. A statistical classification framework was developed to diagnose cytomegalovirus status using the catalog of TCR beta chain sequences. A later analysis assigned V and J genes by comparing TCR nucleotide sequences with IMGT/GENE-DB human TR gene sequences. The TCRdist pipeline was used in a later analysis to assign CDR3 sequences and most-parsimonious VDJ recombination scenarios. A later analysis defined each TCR beta chain by its CDR3 amino acid sequence plus V-gene family, and excluded reads lacking a unique V-gene family. A later analysis removed roughly 590 highly shared, low-generation-probability nucleotide sequences to deal with suspected cross-contamination and a sequencing artifact. In a later analysis, a clonal expansion index for each public chain was calculated from normalized within-repertoire ranks of inferred template counts. In a later analysis, generation probabilities were computed with a VDJ recombination model fitted to out-of-frame rearrangements, and the resulting probabilities were checked against IGoR. In a later analysis, TCR-TCR, TCR-HLA and TCR-CMV co-occurrence was scored with hypergeometric tests, and a repertoire-size bias correction was applied to TCR pairs. False discovery rates were estimated in a later analysis by permuting HLA or CMV assignments 20 times. In a later analysis, co-occurring TCRs were grouped using DBSCAN, and TCRdist sequence similarity was added for clustering within HLA-allele-positive subsets. For co-occurrence clustering, repertoires with fewer than 30,000 or more than 120,000 public chains were excluded, along with a handful of repertoires with anomalous nucleotide sharing. Not all clones reach the TCRdb copy of this immuneACCESS table, which keeps in-frame sequences only. Checked studies attribute under half of the gap to unresolved V genes and leave the rest unexplained. V, J and clone size reflect that table, while D and trimming were determined from the DNA. Within this sample are approximately 180,000 clones, with over 60% of them counted one time only. Approximately 1.1% of the sample belongs to the ten largest clones.

As regards this clone: Its cognate antigen has yet to be identified. One base away there is no much larger clone; base qualities are not given.

The cohort consisted of approximately 690 healthy bone marrow donors. Cohort members were all nominally healthy when sampled, although unrecorded immune exposures were likely present. The donor tested CMV seronegative and was one of the 352 seronegative cohort members. Each donor provided a peripheral blood sample, and peripheral blood mononuclear cells were used for TCR beta sequencing. The Qiagen DNeasy Blood Extraction Kit was used to extract genomic DNA from the blood cell samples. This clonotype was obtained from a woman in her thirties or forties in good health and CMV-seronegative. Sequences were obtained from PBMCs.

The CDR3: CASSVGISSYNEQFF. The nucleotides are TGTGCCAGCAGCGTCGGGATCAGCTCCTACAATGAGCAGTTCTTC. Rearrangement joined TRBV9 to TRBJ2-1; D gene: possibly TRBD2, on 5 matching bases. The CDR3 runs 15 residues from the cysteine to the phenylalanine. Here the CDR3 DNA is all that survives: 45 bases in frame from base 1. CDR1 SGDLS and CDR2 YYNGEE were looked up in the germline V gene. Trimming takes 2 bases from V and 0 bases from J, and the germline ends sit 9 bases apart. The full variable domain, with segments outside the CDR3 supplied by the reference TRBV9 and TRBJ2-1 proteins, appears as DSGVTQTPKHLITATGQRVTLRCSPRSGDLSVYWYQQSLDQGLQFLIQYYNGEERAKGNILERFSAQQFPDLHSELNLSSLELGDSALYFCASSVGISSYNEQFFGPGTRLTVL.